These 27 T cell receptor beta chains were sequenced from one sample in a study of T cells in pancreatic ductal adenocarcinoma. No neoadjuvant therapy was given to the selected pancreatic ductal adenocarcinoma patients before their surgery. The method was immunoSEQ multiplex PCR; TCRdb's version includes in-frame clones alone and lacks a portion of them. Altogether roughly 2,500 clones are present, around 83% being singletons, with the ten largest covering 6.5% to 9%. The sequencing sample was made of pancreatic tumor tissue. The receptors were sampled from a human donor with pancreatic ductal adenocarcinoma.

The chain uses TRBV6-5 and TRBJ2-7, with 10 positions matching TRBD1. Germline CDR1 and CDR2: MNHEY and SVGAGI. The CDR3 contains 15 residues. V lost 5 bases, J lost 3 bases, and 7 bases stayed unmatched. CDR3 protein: CASSPRDRGSYEQYF. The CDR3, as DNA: TGTGCCAGCAGTCCCCGGGACAGGGGAAGCTACGAGCAGTACTTC.

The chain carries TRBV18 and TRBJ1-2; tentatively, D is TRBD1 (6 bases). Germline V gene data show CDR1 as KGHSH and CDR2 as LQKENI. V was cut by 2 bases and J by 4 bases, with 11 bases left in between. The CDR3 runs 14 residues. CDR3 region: CASSPTGHRYGYTF. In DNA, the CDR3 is TGTGCCAGCTCACCAACGGGACACCGCTATGGCTACACCTTC.

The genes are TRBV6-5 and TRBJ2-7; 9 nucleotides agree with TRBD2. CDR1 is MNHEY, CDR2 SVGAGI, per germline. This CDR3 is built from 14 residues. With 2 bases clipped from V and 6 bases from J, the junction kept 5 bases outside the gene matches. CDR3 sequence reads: CASSYLSGRGEQYF. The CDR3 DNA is TGTGCCAGCAGTTACCTTAGCGGGAGAGGCGAGCAGTACTTC.

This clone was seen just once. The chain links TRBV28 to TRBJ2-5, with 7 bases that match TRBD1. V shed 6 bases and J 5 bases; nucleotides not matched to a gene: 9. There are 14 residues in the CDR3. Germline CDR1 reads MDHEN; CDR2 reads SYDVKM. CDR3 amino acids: CASSVQGVTETQYF. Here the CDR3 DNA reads TGTGCCAGCAGCGTTCAGGGGGTGACGGAGACCCAGTACTTC. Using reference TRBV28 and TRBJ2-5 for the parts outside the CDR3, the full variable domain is DVKVTQSSRYLVKRTGEKVFLECVQDMDHENMFWYRQDPGLGLRLIYFSYDVKMKEKGDIPEGYSVSREKKERFSLILESASTNQTSMYLCASSVQGVTETQYFGPGTRLLVL.

For the CDR3, the DNA is TGTGCCAGCAGCCGGATGGACTCCCAAGAGACCCAGTACTTC. Its protein product is CASSRMDSQETQYF. The V and J genes are TRBV7-9 and TRBJ2-5; possible D gene TRBD2, 5 bases. The V gene's germline CDR1 is SEHNR and CDR2 FQNEAQ (reference sequence). The length of the CDR3 is 14 residues. Trimming left V 5 bases short and J 1 base short, with 11 bases between.

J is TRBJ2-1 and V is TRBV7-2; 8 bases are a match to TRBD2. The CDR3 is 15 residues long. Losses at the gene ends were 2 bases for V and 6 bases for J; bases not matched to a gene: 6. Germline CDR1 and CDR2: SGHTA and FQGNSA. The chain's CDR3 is CASSLSGGYGNEQFF. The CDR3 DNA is TGTGCCAGCAGCTTATCGGGAGGGTATGGCAATGAGCAGTTCTTC.

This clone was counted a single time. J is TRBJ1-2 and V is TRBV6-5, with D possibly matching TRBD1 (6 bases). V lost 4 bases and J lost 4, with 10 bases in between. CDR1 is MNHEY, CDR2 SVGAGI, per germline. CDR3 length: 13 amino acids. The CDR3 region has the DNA TGTGCCAGCAGTTTTGGCAGGGGCTATGGCTACACCTTC. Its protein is CASSFGRGYGYTF.

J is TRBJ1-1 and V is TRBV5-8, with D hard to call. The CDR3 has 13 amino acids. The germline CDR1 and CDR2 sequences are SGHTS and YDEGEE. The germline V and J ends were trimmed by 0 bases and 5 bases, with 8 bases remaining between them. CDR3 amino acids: CASSLGFRTEAFF. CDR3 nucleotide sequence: TGTGCCAGCAGCTTGGGGTTCCGGACTGAAGCTTTCTTT.

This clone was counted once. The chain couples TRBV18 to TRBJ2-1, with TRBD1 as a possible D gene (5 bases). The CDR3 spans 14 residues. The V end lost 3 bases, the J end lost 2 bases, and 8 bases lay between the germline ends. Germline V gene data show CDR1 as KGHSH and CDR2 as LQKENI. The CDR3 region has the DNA TGTGCCAGCTCACCGGTAGGGGCCTACAATGAGCAGTTCTTC. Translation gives CASSPVGAYNEQFF.

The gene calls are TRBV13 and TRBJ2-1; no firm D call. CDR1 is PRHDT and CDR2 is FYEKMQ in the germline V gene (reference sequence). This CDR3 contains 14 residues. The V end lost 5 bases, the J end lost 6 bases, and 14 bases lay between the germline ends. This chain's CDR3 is CASSRKQHFNEQFF. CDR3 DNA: TGTGCCAGCAGCCGCAAACAGCATTTCAATGAGCAGTTCTTC. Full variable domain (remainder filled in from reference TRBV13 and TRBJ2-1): AAGVIQSPRHLIKEKRETATLKCYPIPRHDTVYWYQQGPGQDPQFLISFYEKMQSDKGSIPDRFSAQQFSDYHSELNMSSLELGDSALYFCASSRKQHFNEQFFGPGTRLTVL.

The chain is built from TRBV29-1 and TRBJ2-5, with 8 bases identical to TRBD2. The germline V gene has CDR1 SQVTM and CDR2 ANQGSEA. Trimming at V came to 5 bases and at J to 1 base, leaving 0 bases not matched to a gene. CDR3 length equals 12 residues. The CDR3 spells CSVLAGQETQYF. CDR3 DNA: TGCAGCGTTCTAGCGGGCCAAGAGACCCAGTACTTC.

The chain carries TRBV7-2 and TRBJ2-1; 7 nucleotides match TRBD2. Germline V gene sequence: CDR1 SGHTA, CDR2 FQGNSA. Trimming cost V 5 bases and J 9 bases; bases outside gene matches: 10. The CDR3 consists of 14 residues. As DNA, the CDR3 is TGTGCCAGCAGCACCGGACCCCCGGGGGGTGAGCAGTTCTTC. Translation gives CASSTGPPGGEQFF. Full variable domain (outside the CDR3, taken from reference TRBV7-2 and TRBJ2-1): GAGVSQSPSNKVTEKGKDVELRCDPISGHTALYWYRQSLGQGLEFLIYFQGNSAPDKSGLPSDRFSAERTGGSVSTLTIQRTQQEDSAVYLCASSTGPPGGEQFFGPGTRLTVL.

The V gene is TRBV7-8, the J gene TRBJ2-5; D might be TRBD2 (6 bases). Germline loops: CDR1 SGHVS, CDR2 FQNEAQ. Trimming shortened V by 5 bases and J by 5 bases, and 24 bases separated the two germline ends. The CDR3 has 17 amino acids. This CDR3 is CASSETVIAVRVETQYF. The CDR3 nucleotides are TGTGCCAGCAGCGAAACAGTGATAGCGGTCCGGGTCGAGACCCAGTACTTC.

The CDR3 spells CASSYAGLAGDEQYF. CDR3 in DNA: TGTGCCAGCAGTTATGCAGGACTAGCGGGAGACGAGCAGTACTTC. This sequence joins TRBV28 and TRBJ2-7; TRBD2 matches 13 bases. Germline V gene sequence: CDR1 MDHEN, CDR2 SYDVKM. CDR3 length: 15 amino acids. J gave up 5 bases and V 4 bases, and 5 bases lay outside the gene matches.

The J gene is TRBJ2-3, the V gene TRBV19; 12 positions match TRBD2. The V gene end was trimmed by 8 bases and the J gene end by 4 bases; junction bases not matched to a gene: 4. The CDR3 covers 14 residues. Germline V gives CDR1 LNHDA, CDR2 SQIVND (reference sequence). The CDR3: CASSGTSGSDTQYF. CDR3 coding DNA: TGTGCCAGTTCTGGGACTAGCGGGTCAGATACGCAGTATTTT.

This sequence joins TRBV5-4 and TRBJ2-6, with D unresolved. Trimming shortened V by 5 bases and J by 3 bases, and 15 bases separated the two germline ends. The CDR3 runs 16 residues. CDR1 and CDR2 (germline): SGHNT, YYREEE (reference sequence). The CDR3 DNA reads TGTGCCAGCAGTCTCAGTTTATGGAGTGGGGCCAACGTCCTGACTTTC. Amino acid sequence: CASSLSLWSGANVLTF.

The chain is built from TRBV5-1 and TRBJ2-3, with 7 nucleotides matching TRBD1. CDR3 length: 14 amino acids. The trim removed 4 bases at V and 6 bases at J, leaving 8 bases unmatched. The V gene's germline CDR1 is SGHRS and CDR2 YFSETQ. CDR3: CASSPGTAEDTQYF. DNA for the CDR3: TGCGCCAGCAGCCCCGGGACAGCGGAGGATACGCAGTATTTT.

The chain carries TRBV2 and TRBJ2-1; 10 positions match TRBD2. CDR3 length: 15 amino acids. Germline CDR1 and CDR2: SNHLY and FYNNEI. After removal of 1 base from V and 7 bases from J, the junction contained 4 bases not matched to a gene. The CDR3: CASSEVLAGLNEQFF. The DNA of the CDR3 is TGTGCCAGCAGTGAAGTACTAGCGGGGTTGAATGAGCAGTTCTTC.

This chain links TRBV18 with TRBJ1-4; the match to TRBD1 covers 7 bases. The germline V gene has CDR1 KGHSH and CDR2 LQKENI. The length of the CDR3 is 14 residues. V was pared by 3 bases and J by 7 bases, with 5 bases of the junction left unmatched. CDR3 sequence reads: CASSPRDRAEKLFF. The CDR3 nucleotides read TGTGCCAGCTCACCTCGGGACAGAGCTGAAAAACTGTTTTTT.

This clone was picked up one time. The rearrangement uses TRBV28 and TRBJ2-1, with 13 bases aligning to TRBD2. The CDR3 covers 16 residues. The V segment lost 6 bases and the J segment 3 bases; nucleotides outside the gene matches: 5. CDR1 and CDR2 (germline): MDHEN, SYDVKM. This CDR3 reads CASSTSGGGYYNEQFF. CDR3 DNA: TGTGCCAGCAGCACTAGCGGGGGGGGGTACTACAATGAGCAGTTCTTC.

The CDR3 DNA is TGTGCCACCAGCAATGCCGAGACAGGGCGCGAGCAGTACTTC. This gives the protein CATSNAETGREQYF. The V and J genes are TRBV15 and TRBJ2-7, with 7 bases lining up with TRBD1. After removal of 4 bases from V and 6 bases from J, the junction contained 9 bases not matched to a gene. The CDR3 length is 14 residues. Germline CDR1 and CDR2: LNHNV and YYDKDF (reference sequence).

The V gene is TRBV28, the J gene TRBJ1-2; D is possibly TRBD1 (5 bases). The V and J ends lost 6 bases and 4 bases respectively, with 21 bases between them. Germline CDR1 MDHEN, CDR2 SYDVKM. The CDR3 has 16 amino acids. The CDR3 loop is CASSPGAGWEVYGYTF. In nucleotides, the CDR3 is TGTGCCAGCAGCCCCGGAGCAGGGTGGGAGGTCTATGGCTACACCTTC.

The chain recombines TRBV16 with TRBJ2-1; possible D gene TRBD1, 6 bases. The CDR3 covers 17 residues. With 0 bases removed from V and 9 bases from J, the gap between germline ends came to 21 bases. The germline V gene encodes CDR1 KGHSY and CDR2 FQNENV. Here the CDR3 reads CASSQSSTGWAGSEQFF. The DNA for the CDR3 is TGTGCCAGCAGCCAATCCTCGACAGGTTGGGCTGGGAGTGAGCAGTTCTTC.

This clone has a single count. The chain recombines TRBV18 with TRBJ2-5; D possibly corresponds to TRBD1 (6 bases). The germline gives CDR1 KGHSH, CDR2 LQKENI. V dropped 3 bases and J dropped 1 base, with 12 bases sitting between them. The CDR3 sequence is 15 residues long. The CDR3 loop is CASSPTLTGQETQYF. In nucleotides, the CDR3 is TGTGCCAGCTCACCCACCCTGACAGGCCAAGAGACCCAGTACTTC.

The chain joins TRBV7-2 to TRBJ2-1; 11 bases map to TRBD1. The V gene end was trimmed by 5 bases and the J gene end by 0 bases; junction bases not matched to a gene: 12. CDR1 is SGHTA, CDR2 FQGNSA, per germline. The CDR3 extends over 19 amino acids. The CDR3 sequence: CASSPRTGGSVSSYNEQFF. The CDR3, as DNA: TGTGCCAGCAGCCCCCGGACAGGGGGCTCTGTAAGCTCCTACAATGAGCAGTTCTTC.

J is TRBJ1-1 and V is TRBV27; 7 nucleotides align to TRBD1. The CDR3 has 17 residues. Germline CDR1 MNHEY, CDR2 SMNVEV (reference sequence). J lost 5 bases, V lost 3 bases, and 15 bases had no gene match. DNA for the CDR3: TGTGCCAGCAGTTTTATTGTAAGGGGGCGTGGAGGTACTGAAGCTTTCTTT. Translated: CASSFIVRGRGGTEAFF.

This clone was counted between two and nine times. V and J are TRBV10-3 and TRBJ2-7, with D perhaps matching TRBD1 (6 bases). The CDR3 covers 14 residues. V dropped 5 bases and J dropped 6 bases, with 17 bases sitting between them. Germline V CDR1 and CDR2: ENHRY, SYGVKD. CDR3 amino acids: CAISFNEQGGEQYF. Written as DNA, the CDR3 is TGTGCCATCAGTTTTAATGAACAGGGCGGCGAGCAGTACTTC.